This is a list of T cell receptor beta chains from one sample in a study of blood T cell repertoires in COVID-19. Some clones are missing from TCRdb's copy, which holds only in-frame ones; the method was immunoSEQ multiplex PCR. There are 250,000 to 300,000 clones in the sample; 85% to 90% occur only once, and about 3.5% lies in the top ten. Sequenced material: peripheral blood. Source of these receptors: a man aged 18 to 29 with active or convalescent COVID-19. CDR3s include the opening cysteine and the closing phenylalanine or tryptophan.

J gene,V gene,CDR3 protein
TRBJ1-3,TRBV4-2,CASSQGRWNTIYF
TRBJ2-6,TRBV19,CASSGLPGANVLTF
TRBJ2-1,TRBV5-4,CASRLDIVAYNEQFF
TRBJ1-4,TRBV6-5,CAGRQGTNEKLFF
TRBJ2-3,TRBV7-9,CASSPWTDYLTDTQYF
TRBJ2-5,TRBV3-1/TRBV3-2,CASSQDPDRGRETQYF
TRBJ2-3,TRBV4-1,CASSQDGGPTDTQYF
TRBJ2-3,TRBV19,CASSPQGVGLGSTDTQYF
TRBJ2-3,TRBV24-1,CATSLGQGVTDTQYF
TRBJ2-1,TRBV4-1,CASSQLGGWEGEQFF
TRBJ1-6,TRBV7-3,CASSPWGGNSPLHF
TRBJ2-7,TRBV7-2,CASSLGTSGRKPYEQYF
TRBJ2-5,TRBV19,CASSIITGGGETQYF
TRBJ1-6,TRBV6-5,CASSPRQGNSPLHF
TRBJ1-5,TRBV6-6,CASSFLGTGNQPQHF
TRBJ2-1,TRBV3-1/TRBV3-2,CASRGGSSYNEQFF
TRBJ2-7,TRBV27,CASSFEDPYEQYF
TRBJ1-2,TRBV6-2/TRBV6-3,CASSVFGTVYGYTF
TRBJ1-1,TRBV10-3,CATGGGPERVYTEAFF
TRBJ2-1,TRBV14,CASSQEPGFDNEQFF
TRBJ2-5,TRBV7-7,CASSLWTSGQETQYF
TRBJ2-3,TRBV24-1,CATSDDTDTQYF
TRBJ1-1,TRBV4-2,CASSPDPIRGREAFF
TRBJ1-2,TRBV6-2/TRBV6-3,CASSYYRERAANYGYTF
TRBJ2-7,TRBV9,CASSVSTGGTYEQYF
TRBJ2-7,TRBV3-1/TRBV3-2,CASSQEAEGSSYEQYF
TRBJ1-2,TRBV29-1,CSVTAYNYGYTF
TRBJ2-1,TRBV5-5,CASSLNSGLDEQFF
TRBJ1-3,TRBV7-8,CASSYGTVSGNTIYF
TRBJ1-6,TRBV7-9,CASSFPRSGTYEDSPLHF
TRBJ1-2,TRBV18,CASSPEAEYGYTF
TRBJ2-5,TRBV27,CASSPLASGKKETQYF
TRBJ2-1,TRBV11-3,CASSFRQLVNEQFF
TRBJ2-3,TRBV11-2,CASSTGQGPTDTQYF
TRBJ1-2,TRBV12-3/TRBV12-4,CASSRQGNYGYTF
TRBJ2-7,TRBV25-1,CASSGTRDSAYEQYF
TRBJ1-2,TRBV9,CASSPPGGESNYGYTF
TRBJ1-2,TRBV10-3,CAISDVRTPYYGYTF